This T cell receptor (beta chain) was observed in a study of beta chain features in type 1 diabetes. Study results and caveats: People with Type 1 diabetes carried modestly yet significantly shorter TCRB CDR3s in all four CD4+ subsets. At VDJ recombination sites, type 1 diabetes patients had fewer insertions and more deleted nucleotides. Any role of HLA type in TCRB rearrangement remained unresolved here.

The CDR3 has 13 amino acids. The germline V gene has CDR1 SEHNR and CDR2 FQNEAQ (reference sequence). Trimming took off 5 bases at V and 4 bases at J, with 9 bases between the two ends. As regards this clone: Its antigen is undetermined.

It was via CD45RO/CCR7/CD25/CD127/CD95/CD27 that CD4+ naive, central memory, regulatory and stem cell-like memory cells were sorted. Post-sort purity exceeded 95% for all sorted populations. Reverse transcription of all isolated RNA meant that expressed TCRB transcripts were sequenced. Only in-frame clones appear in the TCRdb table, and some are missing; sequencing was by immunoSEQ multiplex PCR. The table has about 230,000 clones, more than 15% seen once. Source material: naive CD4+ T cells from blood. This receptor was taken from a man aged 30-40 years with type 1 diabetes. The chain recombines TRBV7-9 with TRBJ2-1, with a possible D match to TRBD2 (5 bases). CDR3 DNA sequence: TGTGCCAGCAGCACCCCGGGATACAATGAGCAGTTCTTC. Translating it yields CASSTPGYNEQFF.